Included here is one T cell receptor (beta chain) sequence, with context. From germline, CDR1 is MNHEY and CDR2 SMNVEV (reference sequence). This CDR3 region has 14 residues. V was cut by 5 bases and J by 3 bases, with 11 bases left in between. The data originate from a study of OX40 agonist ivuxolimab in advanced cancers. Using immunoSEQ multiplex PCR, the repertoire was profiled, and TCRdb retains in-frame clones only, with some absent. Of around 73,000 clones listed, about 87% are singletons. This clonotype was obtained from an adult with an advanced solid tumor such as melanoma, head and neck, liver or kidney cancer. The sample consisted of CD4+ or CD8+ T cells sorted from blood, taken in a trial of the OX40 agonist ivuxolimab. V is TRBV27 and J is TRBJ2-1; D might be TRBD1 (6 bases). CDR3 sequence reads: CASSRQEDYNEQFF. As DNA, the CDR3 is TGTGCCAGCAGTCGACAGGAAGACTACAATGAGCAGTTCTTC.